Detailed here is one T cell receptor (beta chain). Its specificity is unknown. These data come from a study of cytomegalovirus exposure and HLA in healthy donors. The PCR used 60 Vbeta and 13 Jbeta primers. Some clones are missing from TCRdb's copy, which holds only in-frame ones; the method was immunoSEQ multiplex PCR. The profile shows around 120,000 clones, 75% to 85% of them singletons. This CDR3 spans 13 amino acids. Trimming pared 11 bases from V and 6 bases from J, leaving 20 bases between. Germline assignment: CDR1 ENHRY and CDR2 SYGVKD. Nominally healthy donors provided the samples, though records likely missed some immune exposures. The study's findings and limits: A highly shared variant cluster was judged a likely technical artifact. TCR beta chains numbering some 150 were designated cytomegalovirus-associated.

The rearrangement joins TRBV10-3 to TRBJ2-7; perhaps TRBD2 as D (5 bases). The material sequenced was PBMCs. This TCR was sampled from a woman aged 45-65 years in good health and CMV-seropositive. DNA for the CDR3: TGTGCCTCAGGCCCGGAGGAGCGCTCCGAGCAGTACTTC. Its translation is CASGPEERSEQYF.